This T cell receptor beta chain is from a study of STAT5B mutations in CD4+ large granular lymphocyte leukemia. This clone has just a few counts. Deletions cut 4 bases from V and 3 bases from J, with 6 bases between. From germline, CDR1 is LNHDA and CDR2 SQIVND (reference sequence). The CDR3 is 12 residues long. Some clones are missing from TCRdb's copy, which holds only in-frame ones; the method was immunoSEQ multiplex PCR. The data show approximately 35,000 clones, 76% seen once. This sequence was found in a human donor in good health. Specimen: CD4+ T cells from blood buffy coats. This chain uses TRBV19 with TRBJ1-1; D gene uncertain. The CDR3 bases are TGTGCCAGTAGTAAACGGGACACTGAAGCTTTCTTT. Translating gives CASSKRDTEAFF.